A selection of T cell receptor beta chains follows, all from one sample in a study of memory CD8 T cells in hepatitis C reinfection. Produced via immunoSEQ multiplex PCR; TCRdb's table is partial and in-frame only. Among some 50,000 clones listed, roughly 87% were seen once. Sequencing used naive CD8+ T cells sorted from blood. Every receptor here comes from a man between 18 and 29 years old with hepatitis C virus infection. CDR3s include the opening cysteine and the closing phenylalanine or tryptophan. D genes are given only for firm matches. Not every row has a clone size; where given, it reads once, few, many or a size class.

TRBV9	NA	TRBD1	TRBJ2-4	CASSEGQKSDIQYF	TGTGCCAGCAGCGAGGGACAGAAGTCAGACATTCAGTACTTC
TRBV7-6	few	NA	TRBJ2-5	CASRRTVLNTETQYF	TGTGCCAGCAGACGTACGGTCCTCAATACGGAGACCCAGTACTTC
TRBV4-3	NA	NA	TRBJ2-2	CASSPERVLGDYTGELFF	TGCGCCAGCAGCCCGGAGCGGGTGTTGGGAGACTACACCGGGGAGCTGTTTTTT
TRBV6-1	few	NA	TRBJ1-4	CASSNRQANEKLFF	TGTGCCAGCAGTAACCGACAGGCTAATGAAAAACTGTTTTTT
TRBV4-3	NA	NA	TRBJ2-6	CASSQEESGANVLTF	TGCGCCAGCAGCCAAGAAGAGTCCGGGGCCAACGTCCTGACTTTC
TRBV5-6	few	TRBD1	TRBJ1-4	CASSSDRGPITNEKLFF	TGTGCCAGCAGCTCTGACAGGGGGCCTATAACTAATGAAAAACTGTTTTTT
TRBV21-1	NA	NA	TRBJ2-1	CASSKDPVRGPVYNEQFF	TGTGCCAGCAGCAAAGATCCGGTCAGAGGCCCCGTCTACAATGAGCAGTTCTTC
TRBV19	NA	NA	TRBJ2-7	CASSTSPGYEQYF	TGTGCCAGTAGTACCTCTCCAGGGTACGAGCAGTACTTC
TRBV6-5	NA	NA	TRBJ1-1	CASRGGGVTEAFF	TGTGCCAGCCGGGGGGGAGGCGTCACTGAAGCTTTCTTT
TRBV2	NA	NA	TRBJ1-4	CASSYLGRNNEKLFF	TGTGCCAGCAGTTACTTAGGCAGGAATAATGAAAAACTGTTTTTT
TRBV28	NA	TRBD2	TRBJ2-2	CASSFGLAGLNTGELFF	TGTGCCAGCAGTTTTGGCCTAGCGGGACTGAACACCGGGGAGCTGTTTTTT
TRBV4-1	NA	TRBD2	TRBJ2-5	CASSQGLLARETQYF	TGCGCCAGCAGCCAAGGTTTACTAGCGCGGGAGACCCAGTACTTC
TRBV19	NA	TRBD2	TRBJ2-1	CASSMWTSGGAYEQFF	TGTGCCAGTAGTATGTGGACTAGCGGGGGGGCATATGAGCAGTTCTTC
TRBV27	NA	NA	TRBJ1-1	CASSPFITAAANTEAFF	TGTGCCAGCAGCCCCTTCATTACAGCGGCGGCGAACACTGAAGCTTTCTTT
TRBV6-6	NA	NA	TRBJ1-2	CASSSGTNYGYTF	TGTGCCAGCAGTTCAGGGACTAACTATGGCTACACCTTC
TRBV7-6	once	TRBD1	TRBJ2-7	CASSLTGTGGSYEQYF	TGTGCCAGCAGTTTAACCGGGACAGGGGGCTCCTACGAGCAGTACTTC
TRBV9	NA	NA	TRBJ2-3	CASSRLGGGGTDTQYF	TGTGCCAGCAGCAGATTAGGGGGGGGTGGCACAGATACGCAGTATTTT
TRBV4-2	NA	NA	TRBJ2-3	CASSQGRGGSTDTQYF	TGTGCCAGCAGCCAAGGTAGAGGCGGTAGCACAGATACGCAGTATTTT
TRBV7-9	NA	NA	TRBJ2-3	CASSSTIASSTDTQYF	TGTGCCAGCAGCTCGACGATAGCTTCTAGCACAGATACGCAGTATTTT
TRBV6-5	NA	TRBD1	TRBJ1-6	CASSSGTGGGSPLHF	TGTGCCAGCAGCTCCGGGACAGGGGGAGGTTCACCCCTCCACTTT
TRBV27	NA	NA	TRBJ2-1	CASRSRSGGFNEQFF	TGTGCCAGCAGGAGCAGGTCCGGAGGGTTTAATGAGCAGTTCTTC
TRBV5-8	NA	NA	TRBJ2-1	CASSLFGASYNEQFF	TGTGCCAGCAGCTTGTTTGGGGCCTCCTACAATGAGCAGTTCTTC
TRBV6-6	NA	NA	TRBJ2-5	CASSYPDTQETQYF	TGTGCCAGCAGTTACCCGGACACTCAAGAGACCCAGTACTTC
TRBV11-2	NA	TRBD2	TRBJ2-3	CASSLGFAGGRVEYF	TGTGCCAGCAGCTTAGGGTTTGCGGGAGGACGGGTCGAGTATTTT
TRBV29-1	NA	NA	TRBJ2-7	CSVEDRGRESYEQYF	TGCAGCGTTGAAGATCGGGGGAGAGAATCCTACGAGCAGTACTTC
TRBV14	NA	TRBD2	TRBJ2-7	CASSLTGLTYEQYF	TGTGCCAGCAGCCTGACGGGACTAACCTACGAGCAGTACTTC
TRBV19	once	TRBD1	TRBJ2-5	CASRRTGVQETQYF	TGTGCCAGTAGAAGGACAGGGGTCCAAGAGACCCAGTACTTC
TRBV19	NA	NA	TRBJ1-5	CASSIGFGAVNQPQHF	TGTGCCAGTAGTATCGGCTTTGGTGCGGTAAATCAGCCCCAGCATTTT
TRBV27	NA	TRBD2	TRBJ2-1	CASSPIPGLAGDEQFF	TGTGCCAGCAGTCCTATACCGGGACTAGCGGGAGATGAGCAGTTCTTC
TRBV6-1	NA	TRBD2	TRBJ2-5	CASRIAGFLETQYF	TGTGCCAGCAGGATAGCGGGGTTTCTGGAGACCCAGTACTTC
TRBV5-1	NA	NA	TRBJ1-1	CASSAGRWTFF	TGCGCCAGCAGCGCGGGACGTTGGACTTTCTTT
TRBV28	NA	TRBD2	TRBJ2-1	CASRSGTSGDGYNEQFF	TGTGCCAGCAGATCCGGGACTAGCGGGGACGGCTACAATGAGCAGTTCTTC
TRBV19	NA	NA	TRBJ2-7	CASSIGGRTYEQYF	TGTGCCAGTAGTATAGGTGGGAGGACCTACGAGCAGTACTTC
TRBV6-5	NA	TRBD2	TRBJ2-3	CASSLLAGEADTQYF	TGTGCCAGCAGTTTACTAGCGGGGGAGGCAGATACGCAGTATTTT
TRBV7-9	NA	NA	TRBJ2-7	CASSLAALPPYEQYF	TGTGCCAGCAGCTTAGCGGCCCTTCCCCCCTACGAGCAGTACTTC
TRBV7-9	NA	NA	TRBJ1-2	CATLWGGPIYGYTF	TGTGCCACCCTGTGGGGGGGACCAATCTATGGCTACACCTTC
TRBV6-5	NA	NA	TRBJ2-1	CAASGGPEQFF	TGTGCCGCCAGTGGAGGGCCGGAGCAGTTCTTC
TRBV5-1	once	NA	TRBJ2-1	CASSLDLAISYNEQFF	TGCGCCAGCAGCTTGGATCTAGCGATTTCCTACAATGAGCAGTTCTTC
TRBV19	NA	NA	TRBJ2-1	CASMIGATMEGNEQFF	TGTGCCAGTATGATCGGGGCGACCATGGAGGGGAATGAGCAGTTCTTC